This record covers a single TCR beta chain. Without the conserved terminal phenylalanine or tryptophan, this CDR3 likely stems from a read error. It was patients with CD8+CD57+ cell expansion by flow cytometry who were chosen for sequencing. Genomic DNA was employed as the template in profiling TCR beta VDJ and CDR3. TCRdb re-derived calls from the reads in MiXCR, one entry per CDR3 protein. The sample has hundreds of thousands of distinct CDR3 sequences; around three fifths are singletons. The data are from a study of CD8+CD57+ T cells in acquired aplastic anemia. Sequencing input: sorted CD4+, CD8+, or CD8+CD57+ T cells (not recorded which) from PBMCs. This TCR was sampled from a human donor with aplastic anemia.

The CDR3 coding sequence is TGTGCCAGCAGCTTAATAGCGCAAGAGACCCAGTACTGC. It yields the protein CASSLIAQETQYC. J is TRBJ2-5 and V is TRBV7-6; D perhaps matches TRBD2 (5 bases). CDR3 length: 13 amino acids. With 2 bases removed from V and 2 bases from J, the gap between germline ends came to 6 bases. Germline V gene lookup returns CDR1 SGHVS and CDR2 FNYEAQ.